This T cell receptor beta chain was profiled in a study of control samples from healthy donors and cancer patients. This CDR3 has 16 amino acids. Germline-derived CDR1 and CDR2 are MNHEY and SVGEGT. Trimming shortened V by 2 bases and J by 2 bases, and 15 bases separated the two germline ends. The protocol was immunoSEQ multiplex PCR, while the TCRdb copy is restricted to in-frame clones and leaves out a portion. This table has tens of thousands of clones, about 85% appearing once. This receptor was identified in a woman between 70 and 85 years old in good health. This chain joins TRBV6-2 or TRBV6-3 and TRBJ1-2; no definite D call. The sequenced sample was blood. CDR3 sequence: CASSYPPYHDNYGYTF. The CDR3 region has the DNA TGTGCCAGCAGTTACCCCCCTTACCATGACAACTATGGCTACACCTTC.